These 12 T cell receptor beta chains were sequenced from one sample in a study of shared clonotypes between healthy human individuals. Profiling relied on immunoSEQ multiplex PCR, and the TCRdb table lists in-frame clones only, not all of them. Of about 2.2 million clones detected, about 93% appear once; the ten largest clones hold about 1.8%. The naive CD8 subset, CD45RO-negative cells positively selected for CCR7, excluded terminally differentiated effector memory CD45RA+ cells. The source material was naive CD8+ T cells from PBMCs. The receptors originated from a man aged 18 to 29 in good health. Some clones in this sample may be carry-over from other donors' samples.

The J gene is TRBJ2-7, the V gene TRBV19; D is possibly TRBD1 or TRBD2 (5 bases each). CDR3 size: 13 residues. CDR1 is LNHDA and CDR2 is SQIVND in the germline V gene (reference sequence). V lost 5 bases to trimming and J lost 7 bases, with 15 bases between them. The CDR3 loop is CASSGTGSWEQYF. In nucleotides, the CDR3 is TGTGCCAGTAGTGGGACGGGCTCCTGGGAGCAGTACTTC.

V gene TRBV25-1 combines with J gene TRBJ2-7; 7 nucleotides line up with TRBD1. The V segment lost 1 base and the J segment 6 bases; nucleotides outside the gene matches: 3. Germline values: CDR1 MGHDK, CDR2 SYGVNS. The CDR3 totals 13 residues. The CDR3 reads CASSEFRTGEQYF. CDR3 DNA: TGTGCCAGCAGTGAATTTAGGACAGGCGAGCAGTACTTC.

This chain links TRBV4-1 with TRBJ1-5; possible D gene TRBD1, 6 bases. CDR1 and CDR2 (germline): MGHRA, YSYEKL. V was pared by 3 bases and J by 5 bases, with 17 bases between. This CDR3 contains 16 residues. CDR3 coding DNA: TGCGCCAGCAGCCACAGACAGGCTGGTTTAGATCAGCCCCAGCATTTT. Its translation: CASSHRQAGLDQPQHF.

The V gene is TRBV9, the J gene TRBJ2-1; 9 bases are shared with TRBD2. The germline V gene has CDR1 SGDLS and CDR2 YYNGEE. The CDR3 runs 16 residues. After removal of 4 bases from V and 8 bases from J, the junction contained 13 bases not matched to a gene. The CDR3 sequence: CASSPPGLALSHEQFF. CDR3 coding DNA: TGTGCCAGCAGCCCCCCGGGACTAGCTCTTTCCCATGAGCAGTTCTTC.

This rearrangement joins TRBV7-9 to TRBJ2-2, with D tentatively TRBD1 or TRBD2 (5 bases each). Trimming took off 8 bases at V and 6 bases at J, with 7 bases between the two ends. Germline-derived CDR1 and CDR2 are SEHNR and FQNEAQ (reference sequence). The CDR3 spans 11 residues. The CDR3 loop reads CASRGPGELFF. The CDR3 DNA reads TGTGCCAGCCGGGGACCCGGGGAGCTGTTTTTT.

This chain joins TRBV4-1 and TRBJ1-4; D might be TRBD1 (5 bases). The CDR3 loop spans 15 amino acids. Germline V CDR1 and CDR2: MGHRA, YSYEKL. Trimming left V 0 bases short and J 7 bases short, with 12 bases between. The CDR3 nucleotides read TGCGCCAGCAGCCAAGAGGGACGGGGGATTGAAAAACTGTTTTTT. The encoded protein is CASSQEGRGIEKLFF.

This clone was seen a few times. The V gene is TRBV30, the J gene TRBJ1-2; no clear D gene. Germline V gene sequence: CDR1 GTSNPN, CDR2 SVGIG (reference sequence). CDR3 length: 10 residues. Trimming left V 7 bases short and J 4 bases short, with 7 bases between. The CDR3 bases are TGTGCCTTCGAGTCCTATGGCTACACCTTC. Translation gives CAFESYGYTF.

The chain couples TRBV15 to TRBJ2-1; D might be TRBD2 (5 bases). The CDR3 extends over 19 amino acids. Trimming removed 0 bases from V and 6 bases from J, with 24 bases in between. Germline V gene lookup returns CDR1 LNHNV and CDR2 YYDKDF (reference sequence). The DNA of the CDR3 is TGTGCCACCAGCAGAGATCAAGGGTTCGAGAGGGATTGGGGCAATGAGCAGTTCTTC. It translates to CATSRDQGFERDWGNEQFF.

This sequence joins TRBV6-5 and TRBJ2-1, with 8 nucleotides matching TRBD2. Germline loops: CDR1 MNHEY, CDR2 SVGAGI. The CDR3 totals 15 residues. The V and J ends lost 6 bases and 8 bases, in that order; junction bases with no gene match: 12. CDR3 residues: CASSYGSLGGDEQFF. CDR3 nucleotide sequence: TGTGCCAGCAGCTACGGGAGCCTCGGGGGGGATGAGCAGTTCTTC.

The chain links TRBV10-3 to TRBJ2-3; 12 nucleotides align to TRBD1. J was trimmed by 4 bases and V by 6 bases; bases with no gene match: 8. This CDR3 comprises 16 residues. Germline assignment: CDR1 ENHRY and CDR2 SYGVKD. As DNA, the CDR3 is TGTGCCATCAGCCAGGGGACAGGGGGCTTTTCAGATACGCAGTATTTT. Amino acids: CAISQGTGGFSDTQYF.

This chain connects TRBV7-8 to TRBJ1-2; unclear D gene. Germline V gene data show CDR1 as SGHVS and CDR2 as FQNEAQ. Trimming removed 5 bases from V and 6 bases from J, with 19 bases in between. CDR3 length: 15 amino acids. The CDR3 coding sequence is TGTGCCAGCAGCCTAGGGTCCTCGGGCTGGGATGGCTACACCTTC. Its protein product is CASSLGSSGWDGYTF.

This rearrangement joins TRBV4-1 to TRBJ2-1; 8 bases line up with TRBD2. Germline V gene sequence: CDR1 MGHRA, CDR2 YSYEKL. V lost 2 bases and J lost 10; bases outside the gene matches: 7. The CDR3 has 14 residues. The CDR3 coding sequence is TGCGCCAGCAGCCAACAGCGGGAGTTAAAGGAGCAGTTCTTC. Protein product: CASSQQRELKEQFF.